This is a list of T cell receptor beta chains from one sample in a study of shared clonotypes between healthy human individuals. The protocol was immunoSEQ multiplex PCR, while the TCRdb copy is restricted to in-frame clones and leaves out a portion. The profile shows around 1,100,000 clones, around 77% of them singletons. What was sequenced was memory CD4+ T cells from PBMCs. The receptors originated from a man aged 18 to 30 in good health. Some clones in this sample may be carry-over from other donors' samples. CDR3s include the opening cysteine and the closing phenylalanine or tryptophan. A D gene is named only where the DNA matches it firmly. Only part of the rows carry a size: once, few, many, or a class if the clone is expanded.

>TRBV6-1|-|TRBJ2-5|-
CASSEDRVLETQYF
TGTGCCAGCAGTGAAGACAGGGTTTTGGAGACCCAGTACTTC
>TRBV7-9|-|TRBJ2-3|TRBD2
CASSPLALFTDTQYF
TGTGCCAGCAGTCCACTAGCGCTCTTCACAGATACGCAGTATTTT
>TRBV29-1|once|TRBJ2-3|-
CSVKTDRTDTQYF
TGCAGCGTTAAGACAGACCGCACAGATACGCAGTATTTT
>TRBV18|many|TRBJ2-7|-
CASSPGGASYEQYF
TGTGCCAGCTCACCTGGCGGGGCCTCCTACGAGCAGTACTTC
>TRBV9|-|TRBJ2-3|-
CASSVDEPRDTQYF
TGTGCCAGCAGCGTAGACGAGCCCCGGGATACGCAGTATTTT
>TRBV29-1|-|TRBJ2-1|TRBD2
CSVVKAGGGYNEQFF
TGCAGCGTTGTGAAGGCGGGAGGGGGCTACAATGAGCAGTTCTTC
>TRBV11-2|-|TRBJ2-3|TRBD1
CASTTGADTQYF
TGTGCCAGCACCACAGGGGCAGATACGCAGTATTTT
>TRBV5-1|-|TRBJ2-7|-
CASSLAAVAAAYEQYF
TGCGCCAGCAGCCTGGCCGCTGTAGCGGCCGCCTACGAGCAGTACTTC
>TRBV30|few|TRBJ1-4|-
CAWTPQSGKLFF
TGTGCCTGGACTCCTCAGAGTGGAAAACTGTTTTTT
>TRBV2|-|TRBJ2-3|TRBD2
CASSVPSGRVADTQYF
TGTGCCAGCAGTGTCCCTAGCGGGAGGGTTGCAGATACGCAGTATTTT
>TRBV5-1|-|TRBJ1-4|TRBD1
CASSPDGPGQGGEKLFF
TGCGCCAGCAGCCCGGACGGGCCGGGACAGGGAGGAGAAAAACTGTTTTTT
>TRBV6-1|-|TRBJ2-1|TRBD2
CASSVLAGRSLEQFF
TGTGCCAGCAGTGTACTAGCGGGACGGTCGCTTGAGCAGTTCTTC
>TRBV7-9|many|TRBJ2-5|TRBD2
CASSFSGIAETQYF
TGTGCCAGCAGTTTTAGCGGGATTGCAGAGACCCAGTACTTC
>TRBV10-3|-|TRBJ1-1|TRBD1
CAIRQGGTEAFF
TGTGCCATCAGGCAGGGGGGCACTGAAGCTTTCTTT
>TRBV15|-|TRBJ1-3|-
CATSRTVSGNTIYF
TGTGCCACCAGCAGGACAGTCTCTGGAAACACCATATATTTT
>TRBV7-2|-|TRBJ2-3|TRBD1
CASRFTGGTDTQYF
TGTGCCAGCAGGTTTACAGGGGGAACAGATACGCAGTATTTT